This TCR beta chain was sequenced for a study of CD8 T cells in ankylosing spondylitis. TCRdb independently ran MiXCR on the 5' RACE reads; one entry per CDR3 protein. The sample holds hundreds of thousands of distinct CDR3 sequences, over 8.5% seen once. This clonotype has a count of ten or more. Its target is unknown. Broader study findings: Reactive arthritis synovial fluid and blood previously showed some of these motif variants.

Sequenced material: blood, either unsorted or a sorted T cell fraction (not recorded which). The TCR comes from a male donor with ankylosing spondylitis or in good health (not recorded which).

The CDR3 protein is CASSLAGQGGQYF. CDR3 coding DNA: TGCGCCAGCAGCTTGGCGGGACAGGGAGGACAGTATTTT. The rearrangement joins TRBV5-1 to TRBJ2-3; 9 nucleotides line up with TRBD1. This CDR3 is built from 13 residues. J lost 12 bases, V lost 0 bases, and 5 bases had no gene match. The V gene's germline CDR1 is SGHRS and CDR2 YFSETQ.